Presented here are 24 T cell receptor beta chains from one specimen sequenced in a study of T-cell reconstitution after alpha-beta-depleted transplantation in children. Unique molecular identifiers were incorporated into the prepared TCRbeta library. MiXCR, run by TCRdb on the PCR reads, gives a single entry per CDR3 protein. The data hold a few hundred thousand distinct CDR3 sequences, with around 7% observed a single time. Sequenced material: PBMCs, taken before TCRalphabeta/CD19-depleted stem cell transplant. These receptors came from a boy between 2 and 10 years old with acute lymphoblastic leukemia, due to receive a stem cell transplant.

This clonotype was seen only a few times. The V gene is TRBV6-6, the J gene TRBJ2-4; D remains unclear. CDR1 is MNHNY and CDR2 is SVGAGI in the germline V gene (reference sequence). This CDR3 is built from 13 residues. The ends were cut back, 0 bases at V and 8 bases at J, with 8 bases in the middle. In DNA, the CDR3 is TGTGCCAGCAGTTACTCAGGGATAGACATTCAGTACTTC. Its translation: CASSYSGIDIQYF.

The V gene is TRBV23-1, the J gene TRBJ2-1; D is tentatively TRBD1 or TRBD2 (5 bases each). TRBV23-1 carries the ORF label, with uncertain function. This CDR3 is built from 13 residues. CDR3 DNA: TGCGCGGTCGGGACCCACCGGGACAATGAGCAGTTCTTC. Translating it yields CAVGTHRDNEQFF.

In its sample, this clonotype was seen a few times. This chain uses TRBV30 with TRBJ2-7; possible D gene TRBD1, 5 bases. This CDR3 contains 12 residues. Germline CDR1 GTSNPN, CDR2 SVGIG (reference sequence). V was cut by 4 bases and J by 4 bases, with 11 bases left in between. The CDR3 sequence is CAWMGPRYEQYF. In nucleotides, the CDR3 is TGTGCCTGGATGGGGCCCCGGTACGAGCAGTACTTC.

This clonotype was picked up a small number of times. The chain is built from TRBV21-1 and TRBJ2-4. TRBV21-1 represents a pseudogene. This CDR3 is 17 amino acids long. DNA of the CDR3: TGTGCCAGCAGCACTTATTGGATCCGGCTAGCCAAAAACATTCAGTACTTC. Its translation is CASSTYWIRLAKNIQYF.

This clonotype was seen many times. The CDR3 spells CASSQGVRAGELFF. CDR3 bases: TGTGCCAGCAGCCAGGGGGTCCGGGCCGGGGAGCTGTTTTTT. The gene calls are TRBV3-1 and TRBJ2-2; D is tentatively TRBD1 or TRBD2 (5 bases each). The CDR3 consists of 14 residues. Trimming removed 3 bases at V and 6 bases at J, with 11 bases between. Germline values: CDR1 LGHDT, CDR2 YNNKEL (reference sequence).

The sample holds many counts of this clonotype. This chain connects TRBV28 to TRBJ1-5, with D hard to call. Trimming took 3 bases from V and 0 from J, leaving 9 bases between them. Germline values: CDR1 MDHEN, CDR2 SYDVKM. CDR3 size: 15 residues. This CDR3 is CASSLKAYSNQPQHF. The CDR3 DNA follows: TGTGCCAGCAGTTTGAAAGCTTATAGCAATCAGCCCCAGCATTTT.

The table lists this clonotype with many counts. The DNA for the CDR3 is TGCAGTGTCGGGATCTTGGGAGACATTGAGCAGTTCTTC. This translates into CSVGILGDIEQFF. The J gene is TRBJ2-1, the V gene TRBV20-1; possibly TRBD2 for D (5 bases). Trimming took off 7 bases at V and 9 bases at J, with 19 bases between the two ends. The CDR3 totals 13 residues. CDR1 is DFQATT and CDR2 is SNEGSKA in the germline V gene (reference sequence).

This clonotype was detected many times. The V and J genes are TRBV20-1 and TRBJ2-3; D is possibly TRBD2 (6 bases). The CDR3 sequence is 14 residues long. V was shortened by 5 bases and J by 0 bases, with 12 bases between the two germline ends. CDR1 is DFQATT and CDR2 is SNEGSKA in the germline V gene (reference sequence). Written as DNA, the CDR3 is TGCAGTGCTCACGGGAGATCTAGCACAGATACGCAGTATTTT. It translates to CSAHGRSSTDTQYF.

This clonotype has at least ten counts. The chain uses TRBV15 and TRBJ1-4; 11 nucleotides line up with TRBD1. Germline V gene data show CDR1 as LNHNV and CDR2 as YYDKDF (reference sequence). The CDR3 is made up of 15 amino acids. V lost 3 bases and J lost 10; bases outside the gene matches: 7. As DNA, the CDR3 is TGTGCCACCAGCAGGACCGGGACAGGGGGAGCAAAACTGTTTTTT. It specifies CATSRTGTGGAKLFF. The whole variable domain, filled in from reference TRBV15 and TRBJ1-4, reads DAMVIQNPRYQVTQFGKPVTLSCSQTLNHNVMYWYQQKSSQAPKLLFHYYDKDFNNEADTPDNFQSRRPNTSFCFLDIRSPGLGDTAMYLCATSRTGTGGAKLFFGSGTQLSVL.

This clonotype was seen more than once but under ten times. The rearrangement joins TRBV6-5 to TRBJ1-6, with TRBD1 as a possible D gene (5 bases). CDR3 length: 14 amino acids. CDR1 and CDR2 from the germline V gene are MNHEY and SVGAGI. The germline V and J ends were trimmed by 6 bases and 9 bases, with 15 bases remaining between them. The CDR3 loop is CASRAGAEGSPLHF. Written as DNA, the CDR3 is TGTGCCAGCAGAGCCGGGGCCGAGGGTTCACCCCTCCACTTT.

This clonotype was seen at least ten times. The V and J genes are TRBV4-3 and TRBJ2-4; the D is unclear. From germline, CDR1 is LGHNA and CDR2 YSLEER. The CDR3 runs to 13 residues. Trimming pared 0 bases from V and 8 bases from J, leaving 8 bases between. CDR3 DNA sequence: TGCGCCAGCAGCCAAGATCATTGGGACATTCAGTACTTC. Translated: CASSQDHWDIQYF.

This clonotype was found a few times. The rearrangement links TRBV28 to TRBJ1-2; 9 nucleotides agree with TRBD1. The CDR3 is 16 residues long. J was trimmed by 2 bases and V by 4 bases; bases with no gene match: 8. CDR1 and CDR2 (germline): MDHEN, SYDVKM. The CDR3 nucleotides are TGTGCCAGCAGTTCCCGGACAGGGGACGAGAACTATGGCTACACCTTC. Translated, it gives CASSSRTGDENYGYTF.

This clonotype was picked up many times. The chain couples TRBV7-8 to TRBJ2-2; the D gene is possibly TRBD1 (5 bases). Germline lookup yields CDR1 SGHVS and CDR2 FQNEAQ. Trimming pared 5 bases from V and 4 bases from J, leaving 23 bases between. The CDR3 extends over 18 amino acids. The CDR3 loop reads CASSISTGPLLSTGELFF. The CDR3 DNA reads as TGTGCCAGCAGCATAAGTACAGGACCCCTCTTGAGCACCGGGGAGCTGTTTTTT.

This clonotype was recorded at least ten times. CDR3 sequence: CAISDPSAIAKNIQYF. The CDR3 DNA is TGTGCCATCAGTGACCCTAGCGCCATAGCCAAAAACATTCAGTACTTC. The rearrangement uses TRBV10-3 and TRBJ2-4, with a weak D call TRBD2 (6 bases). This CDR3 has 16 amino acids. Trimming shortened V by 3 bases and J by 0 bases, and 12 bases separated the two germline ends. Germline CDR1 reads ENHRY; CDR2 reads SYGVKD.

This clonotype was seen ten or more times. The genes are TRBV7-9 and TRBJ2-3; 10 positions match TRBD2. Germline loops: CDR1 SEHNR, CDR2 FQNEAQ (reference sequence). The CDR3 length is 15 residues. The trim removed 5 bases at V and 4 bases at J, leaving 6 bases unmatched. CDR3 in amino acids: CASSEASGSADTQYF. Here the CDR3 DNA reads TGTGCCAGCAGCGAAGCTAGCGGGAGCGCAGATACGCAGTATTTT.

This clonotype came up a few times. This chain connects TRBV6-2 or TRBV6-3 to TRBJ2-7; D gene ambiguous. Trimming took off 5 bases at V and 1 base at J, with 9 bases between the two ends. From germline, CDR1 is MNHEY and CDR2 SVGEGT. There are 13 residues in the CDR3. CDR3 region: CASSKSPSYEQYF. Here the CDR3 DNA reads TGTGCCAGCAGTAAGTCACCATCCTACGAGCAGTACTTC.

This clonotype has ten or more counts. The chain links TRBV4-3 to TRBJ2-5; D assignment may be TRBD1 or TRBD2 (5 bases each). Trimming cost V 0 bases and J 5 bases, with 16 bases left between them. Germline V gives CDR1 LGHNA, CDR2 YSLEER. This CDR3 region has 16 residues. CDR3 sequence: CASSQDSRGAWETQYF. The CDR3 DNA is TGCGCCAGCAGCCAAGATTCTAGAGGGGCTTGGGAGACCCAGTACTTC.

This clonotype was counted many times. The chain carries TRBV5-1 and TRBJ2-3; 13 bases match TRBD2. Trimming at V came to 4 bases and at J to 4 bases, leaving 12 bases not matched to a gene. The CDR3 contains 18 residues. Germline V gives CDR1 SGHRS, CDR2 YFSETQ. CDR3 in amino acids: CASSLETGLAGVADTQYF. CDR3 nucleotide sequence: TGCGCCAGCAGCCTGGAGACCGGACTAGCGGGAGTAGCAGATACGCAGTATTTT.

The table lists this clonotype with many counts. The chain carries TRBV28 and TRBJ2-7, with TRBD2 identical over 14 bases. Trimming at V came to 5 bases and at J to 5 bases, leaving 5 bases not matched to a gene. CDR1 and CDR2 from the germline V gene are MDHEN and SYDVKM. The CDR3 consists of 15 residues. In nucleotides, the CDR3 is TGTGCCAGCAGTCCCCCGACTAGCGGGGGGGACGAGCAGTACTTC. It translates to CASSPPTSGGDEQYF.

The V call is TRBV24-1, the J call TRBJ2-1; 11 bases fit TRBD2. Germline assignment: CDR1 KGHDR and CDR2 SFDVKD. This CDR3 is built from 17 residues. V was clipped by 5 bases and J by 5 bases; unmatched bases: 10. The chain's CDR3 is CATSGEKGLAANNEQFF. DNA of the CDR3: TGTGCCACCAGTGGTGAAAAGGGACTAGCGGCTAACAATGAGCAGTTCTTC.

This clonotype was counted at least ten times. The chain links TRBV28 to TRBJ2-3; 8 nucleotides match TRBD2. There are 16 residues in the CDR3. V was clipped by 5 bases and J by 4 bases; unmatched bases: 11. CDR1 and CDR2 (germline): MDHEN, SYDVKM. CDR3 loop: CASSPPVAGRADTQYF. CDR3 nucleotide sequence: TGTGCCAGCAGTCCACCAGTAGCGGGAAGGGCAGATACGCAGTATTTT.

This clonotype was observed a handful of times. J is TRBJ1-6 and V is TRBV28; 8 nucleotides match TRBD1. The ends lost 7 bases at V and 9 bases at J; junction bases unmatched: 8. From germline, CDR1 is MDHEN and CDR2 SYDVKM. The CDR3 covers 14 residues. CDR3 DNA sequence: TGTGCCAGCATCATCGGACAGGGCGGTTCACCCCTCCACTTT. Translation: CASIIGQGGSPLHF.

As for this clonotype: The germline gene is not matched at one end of the junction; a read error may be the cause. The chain recombines TRBV20-1 with TRBJ2-3, with D perhaps given as TRBD1 or TRBD2 (5 bases each). The length of the CDR3 is 15 residues. The germline V gene encodes CDR1 DFQATT and CDR2 SNEGSKA (reference sequence). For the CDR3, the DNA is TGCTGTGCTAGAGATCCGGGACCTTTAGGGCGTACGCAGTATTTT. The encoded protein is CCARDPGPLGRTQYF.

This clonotype was seen many times. The chain joins TRBV29-1 to TRBJ2-1; D call uncertain. Germline CDR1 reads SQVTM; CDR2 reads ANQGSEA. V dropped 7 bases and J dropped 3 bases, with 16 bases sitting between them. The CDR3 has 14 residues. CDR3 nucleotide sequence: TGCAGCGCCTCCCCACTCTGGGGCTACAATGAGCAGTTCTTC. Its translation: CSASPLWGYNEQFF.